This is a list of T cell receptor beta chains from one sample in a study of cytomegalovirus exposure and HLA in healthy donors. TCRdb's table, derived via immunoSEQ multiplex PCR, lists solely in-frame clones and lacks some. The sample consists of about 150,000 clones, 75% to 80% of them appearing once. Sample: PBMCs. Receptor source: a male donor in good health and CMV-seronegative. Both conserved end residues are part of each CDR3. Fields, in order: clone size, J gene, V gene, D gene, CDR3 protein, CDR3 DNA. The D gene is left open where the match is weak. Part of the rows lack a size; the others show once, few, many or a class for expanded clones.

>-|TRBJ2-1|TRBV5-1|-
CASRPGGVSEQFF
TGCGCCAGCAGACCTGGGGGCGTAAGTGAGCAGTTCTTC
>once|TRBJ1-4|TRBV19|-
CASRKRENEKLFF
TGTGCCAGTAGGAAGAGGGAGAATGAAAAACTGTTTTTT
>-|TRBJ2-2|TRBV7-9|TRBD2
CASSPPGGGPNTGELFF
TGTGCCAGCAGCCCGCCCGGCGGGGGGCCGAACACCGGGGAGCTGTTTTTT
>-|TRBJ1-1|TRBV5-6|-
CASSLGGQSEAFF
TGTGCCAGCAGCTTGGGTGGACAGTCCGAAGCTTTCTTT
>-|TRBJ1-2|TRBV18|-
CASSPGIGQGGYTF
TGTGCCAGCTCACCAGGAATTGGGCAGGGAGGCTACACCTTC
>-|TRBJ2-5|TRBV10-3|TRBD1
CAISDAGTGGDWRETQYF
TGTGCCATCAGTGATGCCGGGACAGGGGGAGATTGGCGAGAGACCCAGTACTTC
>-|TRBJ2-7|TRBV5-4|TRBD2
CASSWGSSGGEEQYF
TGTGCCAGCAGCTGGGGGTCTAGCGGGGGGGAAGAGCAGTACTTC
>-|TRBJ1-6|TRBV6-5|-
CASRASNSPLHF
TGTGCCAGCAGGGCCTCTAATTCACCCCTCCACTTT
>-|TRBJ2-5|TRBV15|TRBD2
CATSRSGDLAGRGIETQYF
TGTGCCACCAGCAGATCCGGGGACTTAGCGGGCCGGGGTATTGAGACCCAGTACTTC
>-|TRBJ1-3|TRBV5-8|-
CASSLGSYSGNTIYF
TGTGCCAGCAGCTTGGGGTCCTACTCTGGAAACACCATATATTTT
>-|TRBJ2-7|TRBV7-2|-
CASSLGLEGTYEQYF
TGTGCCAGCAGCTTAGGGCTCGAGGGAACCTACGAGCAGTACTTC
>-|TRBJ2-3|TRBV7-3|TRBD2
CASSDGGGDTQYF
TGTGCCAGCAGCGATGGGGGGGGAGATACGCAGTATTTT
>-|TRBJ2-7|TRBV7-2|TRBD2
CASSISGGLSYEQYF
TGTGCCAGCAGCATTAGCGGGGGCCTTTCCTACGAGCAGTACTTC
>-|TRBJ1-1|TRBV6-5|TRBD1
CASSYSTGVGTEAFF
TGTGCCAGCAGTTACTCGACAGGGGTGGGGACTGAAGCTTTCTTT
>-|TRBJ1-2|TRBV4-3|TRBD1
CASSRGVTGGNYGYTF
TGCGCCAGCAGCCGGGGGGTTACAGGGGGAAACTATGGCTACACCTTC
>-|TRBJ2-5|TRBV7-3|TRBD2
CASSLMGAGGQETQYF
TGTGCCAGCAGCTTAATGGGAGCGGGGGGGCAAGAGACCCAGTACTTC
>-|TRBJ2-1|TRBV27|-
CASSLTGNEQFF
TGTGCCAGCAGTTTAACGGGGAATGAGCAGTTCTTC
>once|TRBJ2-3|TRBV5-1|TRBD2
CASSLRGTSGGAEDTQYF
TGCGCCAGCAGCTTACGGGGGACTAGCGGGGGGGCAGAAGATACGCAGTATTTT
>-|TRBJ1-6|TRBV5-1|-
CASSRGHDNSPLHF
TGCGCCAGCAGCAGAGGACACGATAATTCACCCCTCCACTTT
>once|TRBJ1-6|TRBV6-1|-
CASCREVDNSPLHF
TGTGCCAGCTGCCGTGAGGTGGATAATTCACCCCTCCACTTT
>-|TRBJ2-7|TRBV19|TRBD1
CASSRRDRDEQYF
TGTGCCAGTAGTAGACGGGACAGGGACGAGCAGTACTTC
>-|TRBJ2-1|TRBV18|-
CASSAGQGLQSNEQFF
TGTGCCAGCTCCGCGGGGCAGGGTCTTCAAAGCAATGAGCAGTTCTTC
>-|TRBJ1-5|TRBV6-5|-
CASSPNQPQHF
TGTGCCAGCAGTCCAAATCAGCCCCAGCATTTT
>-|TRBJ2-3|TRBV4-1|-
CASSQGGEADTQYF
TGCGCCAGCAGCCAAGGAGGGGAGGCAGATACGCAGTATTTT
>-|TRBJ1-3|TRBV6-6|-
CASSFRRDSGNTIYF
TGTGCCAGCAGTTTTCGACGGGACTCTGGAAACACCATATATTTT
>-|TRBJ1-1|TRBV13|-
CASFPTMSQVGTEAFF
TGTGCCAGCTTTCCCACGATGAGTCAGGTTGGCACTGAAGCTTTCTTT
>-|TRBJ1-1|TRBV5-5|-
CASSSQMNTEAFF
TGTGCCAGCAGCTCGCAGATGAACACTGAAGCTTTCTTT
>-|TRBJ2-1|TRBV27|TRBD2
CASSGLAGGEEQFF
TGTGCCAGCAGCGGACTAGCGGGGGGGGAAGAGCAGTTCTTC
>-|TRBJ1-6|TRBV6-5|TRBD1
CASTGGPYNSPLHF
TGTGCCAGCACAGGGGGTCCATATAATTCACCCCTCCACTTT
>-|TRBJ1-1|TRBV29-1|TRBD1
CSGRWDRVGNTEAFF
TGCAGCGGGCGATGGGACAGGGTGGGGAACACTGAGGCTTTCTTT
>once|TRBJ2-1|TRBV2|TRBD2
CASSETGLAGGSSYNEQFF
TGTGCCAGCAGTGAAACGGGACTAGCGGGGGGGAGCTCCTACAATGAGCAGTTCTTC
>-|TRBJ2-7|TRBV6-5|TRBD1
CASSAGQGGVWEQYF
TGTGCCAGCAGTGCCGGACAGGGTGGTGTGTGGGAGCAGTACTTC